A selection of T cell receptor beta chains follows, all from one sample in a study of PD-L1 blockade in urothelial cancer. TCRdb's table, derived via immunoSEQ multiplex PCR, lists solely in-frame clones and lacks some. The table shows 49,000 or so clones, with around 74% occurring only once. The source material was PBMCs, sampled around atezolizumab (anti-PD-L1) treatment. These receptors were collected from a man aged 65 to 79 with urothelial cancer. The CDR3 runs from the conserved cysteine through the conserved F or W. Fields, in order: V gene, D gene, J gene, clone size, CDR3 protein, CDR3 DNA. The D gene is left open where the match is weak. Clone size is given for some rows only: seen once, a few or many times, or a class if the clone is expanded.

TRBV19	NA	TRBJ1-1	few	CATQTGGTEAFF	TGTGCCACCCAGACCGGGGGCACTGAAGCTTTCTTT
TRBV2	TRBD2	TRBJ2-3	NA	CAGGLAGADTQYF	TGTGCCGGGGGACTAGCGGGAGCAGATACGCAGTATTTT
TRBV9	TRBD1	TRBJ2-1	NA	CASSVGQGNEQFF	TGTGCCAGCAGCGTCGGACAGGGGAATGAGCAGTTCTTC
TRBV5-6	NA	TRBJ1-1	NA	CASSGDSYTEAFF	TGTGCCAGCAGCGGTGACAGTTACACTGAAGCTTTCTTT
TRBV2	TRBD1	TRBJ1-2	NA	CASQGTEGSIYGYTF	TGTGCCAGCCAGGGGACAGAGGGCTCAATCTATGGCTACACCTTC
TRBV10-3	TRBD2	TRBJ2-3	NA	CASRRPGTSGNIDTQYF	TGTGCCTCACGAAGACCCGGGACTAGCGGGAACATAGATACGCAGTATTTT
TRBV5-1	TRBD2	TRBJ2-1	NA	CASSLIASGSSYNEQFF	TGCGCCAGCAGCTTGATTGCTAGCGGGAGCTCCTACAATGAGCAGTTCTTC
TRBV5-1	TRBD2	TRBJ2-1	NA	CASSLEGLPLEQFF	TGCGCCAGCAGCTTGGAGGGACTACCTCTAGAGCAGTTCTTC
TRBV28	TRBD1	TRBJ1-5	NA	CASSFGQGNQPQHF	TGTGCCAGCAGTTTCGGACAGGGGAACCAGCCCCAGCATTTT
TRBV6-6	NA	TRBJ1-5	NA	CASSQQGSNQPQHF	TGTGCCAGCAGTCAGCAGGGGAGCAATCAGCCCCAGCATTTT
TRBV19	NA	TRBJ2-7	once	CASRSGGPTYEQYF	TGTGCCAGTAGGTCCGGGGGTCCGACCTACGAGCAGTACTTC
TRBV11-2	NA	TRBJ2-5	once	CASSRAGSGQETQYF	TGTGCCAGCAGCCGCGCAGGCAGCGGCCAAGAGACCCAGTACTTC
TRBV6-1	TRBD2	TRBJ2-1	once	CASSAGTSGRAEQFF	TGTGCCAGCAGCGCCGGGACTAGCGGGAGGGCTGAGCAGTTCTTC
TRBV6-5	NA	TRBJ1-2	NA	CASSHGGRVYGYTF	TGTGCCAGCAGTCACGGGGGGCGAGTCTATGGCTACACCTTC
TRBV13	TRBD2	TRBJ2-2	NA	CASSDGLAGVRTGELFF	TGTGCCAGCAGCGATGGACTAGCGGGAGTACGCACCGGGGAGCTGTTTTTT
TRBV21-1	NA	TRBJ2-7	NA	CASSKSSQGVEQYF	TGTGCCAGCAGCAAATCCTCCCAGGGTGTCGAGCAGTACTTC
TRBV25-1	NA	TRBJ1-1	NA	CASSECVIATEAFF	TGTGCCAGCAGTGAATGTGTCATCGCGACTGAAGCTTTCTTT
TRBV9	NA	TRBJ2-7	NA	CASSPLSTSYEQYF	TGTGCCAGCAGCCCTCTATCCACCTCCTACGAGCAGTACTTC
TRBV30	TRBD1	TRBJ1-1	NA	CAWRGQGTTEAFF	TGTGCCTGGAGGGGACAGGGTACGACTGAAGCTTTCTTT
TRBV28	NA	TRBJ1-2	few	CAIRGMEYGYTF	TGTGCCATCAGGGGTATGGAGTATGGCTACACCTTC
TRBV19	TRBD1	TRBJ1-1	NA	CASSIDTGAEAFF	TGTGCCAGTAGTATAGACACAGGGGCTGAAGCTTTCTTT
TRBV30	NA	TRBJ2-5	NA	CAWSVGVAQYF	TGTGCCTGGAGTGTCGGGGTGGCCCAGTACTTC
TRBV5-6	TRBD1	TRBJ2-5	NA	CASSDRDRPPLTETQYF	TGTGCCAGCAGCGACCGGGACAGACCTCCCCTAACAGAGACCCAGTACTTC
TRBV7-9	NA	TRBJ2-3	NA	CASSFSSDGDTQYF	TGTGCCAGCAGCTTTTCTAGCGATGGAGATACGCAGTATTTT
TRBV28	TRBD1	TRBJ1-1	NA	CASSFRDRGTEAFF	TGTGCCAGCAGTTTCCGGGACAGGGGCACTGAAGCTTTCTTT
TRBV15	TRBD1	TRBJ1-4	NA	CATSRTGTLNEKLFF	TGTGCCACCAGCAGGACAGGGACCCTTAATGAAAAACTGTTTTTT
TRBV4-1	NA	TRBJ1-6	NA	CASSQDPGTLYNSPLHF	TGCGCCAGCAGCCAAGATCCAGGGACACTTTATAATTCACCCCTCCACTTT
TRBV5-4	NA	TRBJ2-2	NA	CASSLVTGNTGELFF	TGTGCCAGCAGCTTGGTGACAGGGAACACCGGGGAGCTGTTTTTT
TRBV19	NA	TRBJ1-5	NA	CASTFQGSQPQHF	TGTGCCAGTACCTTCCAGGGTAGTCAGCCCCAGCATTTT
TRBV27	TRBD2	TRBJ2-3	few	CASSPSAGTRRTDTQYF	TGTGCCAGCAGTCCCAGCGCCGGGACTAGACGCACAGATACGCAGTATTTT
TRBV6-5	TRBD1	TRBJ2-7	NA	CASSRTGGAYEQYF	TGTGCCAGCAGTAGGACAGGGGGCGCGTACGAGCAGTACTTC
TRBV6-5	NA	TRBJ2-3	NA	CASSRDFSTDTQYF	TGTGCCAGCAGTAGGGACTTTAGCACAGATACGCAGTATTTT
TRBV5-1	NA	TRBJ2-1	NA	CASSFPRGGGEQFF	TGCGCCAGCAGCTTTCCGAGGGGAGGGGGTGAGCAGTTCTTC
TRBV28	TRBD2	TRBJ2-7	NA	CASSTPSGTSYEQYF	TGTGCCAGCAGTACCCCTAGCGGGACCTCTTACGAGCAGTACTTC